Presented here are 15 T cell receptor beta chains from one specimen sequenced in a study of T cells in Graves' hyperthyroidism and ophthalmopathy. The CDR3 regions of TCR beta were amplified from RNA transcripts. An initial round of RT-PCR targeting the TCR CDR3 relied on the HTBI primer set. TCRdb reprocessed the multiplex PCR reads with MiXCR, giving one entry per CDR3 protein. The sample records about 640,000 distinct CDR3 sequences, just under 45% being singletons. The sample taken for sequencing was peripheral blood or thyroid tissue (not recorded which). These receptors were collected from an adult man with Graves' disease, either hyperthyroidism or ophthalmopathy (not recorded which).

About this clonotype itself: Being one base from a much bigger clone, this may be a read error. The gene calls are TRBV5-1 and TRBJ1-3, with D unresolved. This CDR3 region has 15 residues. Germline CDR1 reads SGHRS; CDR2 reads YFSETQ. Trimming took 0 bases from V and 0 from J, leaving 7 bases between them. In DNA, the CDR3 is TGCGCCAGCAGCTTGGCGTGGGACTCTGGAAACACCATATATTTT. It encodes CASSLAWDSGNTIYF. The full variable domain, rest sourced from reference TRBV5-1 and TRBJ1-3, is KAGVTQTPRYLIKTRGQQVTLSCSPISGHRSVSWYQQTPGQGLQFLFEYFSETQRNKGNFPGRFSGRQFSNSRSEMNVSTLELGDSALYLCASSLAWDSGNTIYFGEGSWLTVV.

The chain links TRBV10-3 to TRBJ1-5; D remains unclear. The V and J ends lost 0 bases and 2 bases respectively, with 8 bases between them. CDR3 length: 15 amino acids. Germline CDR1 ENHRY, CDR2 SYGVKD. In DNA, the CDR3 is TGTGCCATCAGTGAGTCGGGCGCAGGCAATCAGCCCCAGCATTTT. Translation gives CAISESGAGNQPQHF.

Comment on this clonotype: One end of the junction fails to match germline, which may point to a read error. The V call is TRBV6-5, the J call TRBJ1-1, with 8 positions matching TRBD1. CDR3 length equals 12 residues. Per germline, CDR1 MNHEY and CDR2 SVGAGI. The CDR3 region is CASSTGQGKASF. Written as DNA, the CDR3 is TGTGCCAGCAGTACAGGACAGGGAAAAGCTTCCTTT.

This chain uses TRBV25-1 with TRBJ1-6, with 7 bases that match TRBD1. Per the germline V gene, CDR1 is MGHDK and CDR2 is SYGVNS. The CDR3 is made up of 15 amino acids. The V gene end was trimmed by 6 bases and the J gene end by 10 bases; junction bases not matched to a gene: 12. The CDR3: CASREFQGVGSPLHF. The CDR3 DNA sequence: TGTGCCAGCAGAGAGTTCCAGGGGGTAGGATCACCCCTCCACTTT.

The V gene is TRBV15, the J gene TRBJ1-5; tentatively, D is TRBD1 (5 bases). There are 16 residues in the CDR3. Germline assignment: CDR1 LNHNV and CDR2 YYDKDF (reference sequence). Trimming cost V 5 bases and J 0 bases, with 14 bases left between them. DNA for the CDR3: TGTGCCACCAGCCCCCGCTACAGGTATAGCAATCAGCCCCAGCATTTT. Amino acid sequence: CATSPRYRYSNQPQHF.

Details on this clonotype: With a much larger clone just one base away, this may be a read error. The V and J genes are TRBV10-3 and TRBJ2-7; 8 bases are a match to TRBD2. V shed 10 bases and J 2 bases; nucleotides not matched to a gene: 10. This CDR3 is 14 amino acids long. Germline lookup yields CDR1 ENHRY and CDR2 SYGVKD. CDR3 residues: CANGGSGSPYEQYF. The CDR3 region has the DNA TGTGCCAACGGAGGGAGCGGGAGCCCCTACGAGCAGTACTTC.

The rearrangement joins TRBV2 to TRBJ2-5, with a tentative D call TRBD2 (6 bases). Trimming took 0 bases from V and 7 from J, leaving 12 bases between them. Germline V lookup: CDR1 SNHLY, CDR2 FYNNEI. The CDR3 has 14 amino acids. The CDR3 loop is CASSEASGVGTQYF. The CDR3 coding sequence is TGTGCCAGCAGTGAAGCGTCGGGGGTTGGGACCCAGTACTTC.

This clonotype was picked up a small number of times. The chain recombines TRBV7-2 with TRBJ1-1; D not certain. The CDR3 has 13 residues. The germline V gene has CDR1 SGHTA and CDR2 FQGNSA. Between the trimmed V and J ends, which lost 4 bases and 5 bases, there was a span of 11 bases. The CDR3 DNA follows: TGTGCCAGCAGCTCCCAGGATGTAACTGAAGCTTTCTTT. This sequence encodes CASSSQDVTEAFF.

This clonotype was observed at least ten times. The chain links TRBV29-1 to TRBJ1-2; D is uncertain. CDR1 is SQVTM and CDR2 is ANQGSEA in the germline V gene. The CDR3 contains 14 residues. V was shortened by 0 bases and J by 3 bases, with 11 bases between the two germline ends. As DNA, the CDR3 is TGCAGCGTTGAAGATTCCGGCGGTCACTATGGCTACACCTTC. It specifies CSVEDSGGHYGYTF.

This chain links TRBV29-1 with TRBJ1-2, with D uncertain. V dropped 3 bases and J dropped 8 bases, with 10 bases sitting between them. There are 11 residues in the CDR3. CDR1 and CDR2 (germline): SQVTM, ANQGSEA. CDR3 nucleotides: TGCAGCGTTGAGAGTCGGCAGGGCTACACCTTC. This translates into CSVESRQGYTF.

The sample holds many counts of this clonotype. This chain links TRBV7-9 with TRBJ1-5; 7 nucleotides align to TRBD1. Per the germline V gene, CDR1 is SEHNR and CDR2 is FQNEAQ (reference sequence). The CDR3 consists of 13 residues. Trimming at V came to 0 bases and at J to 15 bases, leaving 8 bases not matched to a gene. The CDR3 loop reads CASSLARDSTVHF. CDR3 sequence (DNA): TGTGCCAGCAGCTTAGCGAGGGACAGTACGGTGCATTTT. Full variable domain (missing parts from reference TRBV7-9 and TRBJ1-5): DTGVSQNPRHKITKRGQNVTFRCDPISEHNRLYWYRQTLGQGPEFLTYFQNEAQLEKSRLLSDRFSAERPKGSFSTLEIQRTEQGDSAMYLCASSLARDSTVHFGDGTRLSIL.

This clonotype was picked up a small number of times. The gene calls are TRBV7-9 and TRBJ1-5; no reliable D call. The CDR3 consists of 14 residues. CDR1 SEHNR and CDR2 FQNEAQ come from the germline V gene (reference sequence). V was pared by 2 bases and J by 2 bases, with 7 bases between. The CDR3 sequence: CASSLFPGNQPQHF. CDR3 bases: TGTGCCAGCAGCTTATTTCCAGGCAATCAGCCCCAGCATTTT.

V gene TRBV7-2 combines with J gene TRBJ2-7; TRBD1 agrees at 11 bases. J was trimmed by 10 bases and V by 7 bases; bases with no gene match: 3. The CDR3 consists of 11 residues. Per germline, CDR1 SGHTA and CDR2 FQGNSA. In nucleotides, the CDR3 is TGTGCCAGCACGGGACAGGGGGGACAGTACTTC. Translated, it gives CASTGQGGQYF. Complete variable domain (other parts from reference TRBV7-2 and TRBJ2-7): GAGVSQSPSNKVTEKGKDVELRCDPISGHTALYWYRQSLGQGLEFLIYFQGNSAPDKSGLPSDRFSAERTGGSVSTLTIQRTQQEDSAVYLCASTGQGGQYFGPGTRLTVT.

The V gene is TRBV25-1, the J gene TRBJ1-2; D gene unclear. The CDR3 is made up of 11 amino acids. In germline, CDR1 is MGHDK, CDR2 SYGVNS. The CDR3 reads CARGQVEGYTF. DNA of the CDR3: TGTGCTAGAGGGCAGGTGGAGGGCTACACCTTC.

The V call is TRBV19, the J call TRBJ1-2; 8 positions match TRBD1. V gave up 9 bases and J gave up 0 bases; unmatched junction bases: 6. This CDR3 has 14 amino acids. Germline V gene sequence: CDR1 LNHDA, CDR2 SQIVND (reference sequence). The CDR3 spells CASTTGAANYGYTF. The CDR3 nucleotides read TGTGCCAGCACGACAGGGGCAGCTAACTATGGCTACACCTTC. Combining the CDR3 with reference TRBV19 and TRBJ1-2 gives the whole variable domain DGGITQSPKYLFRKEGQNVTLSCEQNLNHDAMYWYRQDPGQGLRLIYYSQIVNDFQKGDIAEGYSVSREKKESFPLTVTSAQKNPTAFYLCASTTGAANYGYTFGSGTRLTVV.